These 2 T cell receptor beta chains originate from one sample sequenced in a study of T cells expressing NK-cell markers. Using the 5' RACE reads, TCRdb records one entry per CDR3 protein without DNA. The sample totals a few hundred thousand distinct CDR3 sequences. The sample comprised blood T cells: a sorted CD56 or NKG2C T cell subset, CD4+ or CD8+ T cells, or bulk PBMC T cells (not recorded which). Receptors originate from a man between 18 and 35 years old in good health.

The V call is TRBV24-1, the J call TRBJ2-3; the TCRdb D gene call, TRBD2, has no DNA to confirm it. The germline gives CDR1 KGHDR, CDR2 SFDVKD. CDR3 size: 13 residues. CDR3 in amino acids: CATGGDPTDTQYF.

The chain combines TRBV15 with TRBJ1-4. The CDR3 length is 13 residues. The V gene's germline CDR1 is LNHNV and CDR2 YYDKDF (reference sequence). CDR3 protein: CATSREPNEKLFF.